Below are 16 T cell receptor beta chains sequenced from a single sample in a study of Graves' ophthalmopathy and Graves' hyperthyroidism (dated by TCRdb to between 2018 and 2020). TCRdb lists the instrument as Illumina HiSeq 2000. TCR beta CDR3 regions were amplified from RNA transcripts for repertoire sequencing. The first round of RT-PCR was done with HTBI primers and the Qiagen OneStep RT-PCR kit, and was followed by a second round of multiplex PCR, then size selection and purification. TCRdb reanalyzed the raw reads on its own, using fastp at Q25 for trimming and MiXCR for clone calling, and kept in-frame beta chains. CDR3 protein sequences are deduplicated, and each keeps its most common genes and DNA. The sample contains roughly 1.1 million distinct CDR3 sequences, about 36% of them found a single time. The ten biggest clones cover over 8.5% of the sample. Sequenced input: peripheral blood or thyroid tissue (not recorded which). These receptors came from an adult man with Graves' hyperthyroidism.

The rearrangement joins TRBV11-2 to TRBJ2-3; 9 nucleotides align to TRBD1. Germline values: CDR1 SGHAT, CDR2 FQNNGV. V gave up 6 bases and J gave up 3 bases; unmatched junction bases: 7. There are 15 residues in the CDR3. CDR3 residues: CASRPGQGKTDTQYF. Here the CDR3 DNA reads TGTGCCAGCAGACCGGGACAGGGTAAAACAGATACGCAGTATTTT.

This clonotype occurred many times. The CDR3 spells CSAHRQQETQYF. The CDR3 DNA reads as TGCAGTGCTCACCGACAGCAAGAGACCCAGTACTTC. The chain employs TRBV20-1 and TRBJ2-5; D is possibly TRBD1 (5 bases). V was clipped by 5 bases and J by 2 bases, with 9 bases between them. CDR3 length equals 12 residues. Germline assignment: CDR1 DFQATT and CDR2 SNEGSKA (reference sequence).

This clonotype has at least ten counts. The CDR3 protein is CASSFRRGSDYEQYF. The DNA of the CDR3 is TGTGCCAGCAGCTTTAGAAGGGGCTCGGACTACGAGCAGTACTTC. V usage is TRBV7-2 and J usage is TRBJ2-7, with a possible D match to TRBD1 (5 bases). This CDR3 is built from 15 residues. V lost 3 bases and J lost 3, with 15 bases in between. CDR1 is SGHTA and CDR2 is FQGNSA in the germline V gene.

V is TRBV28 and J is TRBJ1-1; weak D call: TRBD1 (6 bases). Germline values: CDR1 MDHEN, CDR2 SYDVKM. CDR3 length: 13 residues. V lost 5 bases to trimming and J lost 4 bases, with 11 bases between them. The CDR3 loop reads CASSRQARTEAFF. The DNA of the CDR3 is TGTGCCAGCAGTAGACAGGCCCGCACTGAAGCTTTCTTT.

This clonotype was detected only a few times. This rearrangement joins TRBV30 to TRBJ2-2, with D possibly being TRBD1 (5 bases). Germline V CDR1 and CDR2: GTSNPN, SVGIG (reference sequence). The CDR3 length is 11 residues. V lost 4 bases and J lost 8, with 8 bases in between. CDR3 nucleotides: TGTGCCTGGAACAGGAGAGGGGAGCTGTTTTTT. This translates into CAWNRRGELFF.

This clonotype was counted between two and nine times. This chain links TRBV6-2 or TRBV6-3 with TRBJ1-5, with no clear D. The CDR3 length is 16 residues. Looked up from germline, CDR1 is MNHEY and CDR2 is SVGEGT. V was shortened by 2 bases and J by 2 bases, with 13 bases between the two germline ends. The CDR3 bases are TGTGCCAGCAGTTACGTGTCTTACTGGGGCAATCAGCCCCAGCATTTT. Translation: CASSYVSYWGNQPQHF.

Only one count was recorded for this clonotype. One junction end does not reproduce the germline sequence, and a read error may be involved. The chain recombines TRBV30 with TRBJ1-4, with D unresolved. Germline-derived CDR1 and CDR2 are GTSNPN and SVGIG (reference sequence). CDR3 size: 12 residues. The CDR3, as DNA: TGTGCCGGGAGACGAGTAGGTGAAAAACTGTTTTTT. It yields the protein CAGRRVGEKLFF.

This clonotype was seen at least ten times. The CDR3 is CASSSGTGDTEAFF. The CDR3 bases are TGCGCCAGCAGCTCCGGGACAGGGGACACTGAAGCTTTCTTT. The chain is built from TRBV5-1 and TRBJ1-1; 10 bases fit TRBD1. The CDR3 length is 14 residues. Germline CDR1 and CDR2: SGHRS and YFSETQ. Trimming cost V 3 bases and J 3 bases; bases outside gene matches: 2.

The genes are TRBV25-1 and TRBJ2-7, with 7 bases that match TRBD1. Trimming took 8 bases from V and 2 from J; bases not matched to a gene: 6. CDR1 MGHDK and CDR2 SYGVNS come from the germline V gene. The CDR3 covers 13 residues. CDR3 coding DNA: TGTGCCAGCTGTCCCGGGACAGCCTACGAGCAGTACTTC. It specifies CASCPGTAYEQYF.

This clonotype turned up a few times. The genes are TRBV4-3 and TRBJ2-6, with D unclear. Germline CDR1 LGHNA, CDR2 YSLEER. This CDR3 region has 19 residues. The V gene lost 0 bases and the J gene lost 1 base, with 16 bases spanning the gap. The CDR3 spells CASSQDVAPWGSGANVLTF. The CDR3 nucleotides read TGCGCCAGCAGCCAAGATGTGGCACCTTGGGGATCTGGGGCCAACGTCCTGACTTTC.

This clonotype has only a few counts. At one boundary the junction diverges from the germline segment, which might be a read error. CDR3 sequence (DNA): TGTGCCAGCAGCTTGGCCTCCTACGGGCAGTACTTC. Amino acids: CASSLASYGQYF. The chain recombines TRBV5-6 with TRBJ2-7; unclear D gene. Germline-derived CDR1 and CDR2 are SGHDT and YYEEEE. This CDR3 region has 12 residues.

J is TRBJ1-2 and V is TRBV19; D perhaps matches TRBD1 (5 bases). Germline CDR1 reads LNHDA; CDR2 reads SQIVND (reference sequence). This CDR3 region has 11 residues. V gave up 4 bases and J gave up 10 bases, with 10 bases separating them. DNA of the CDR3: TGTGCCAGTAGTACCTCCGGGGCCTACACCTTC. This codes for CASSTSGAYTF.

This clonotype was seen repeatedly, ten times or more. The chain carries TRBV10-3 and TRBJ1-5; D unclear. V lost 3 bases and J 1 base, leaving 4 bases between the germline ends. Germline V gene data show CDR1 as ENHRY and CDR2 as SYGVKD. This CDR3 has 13 residues. CDR3 sequence: CAISEVSNQPQHF. The CDR3 nucleotides are TGTGCCATCAGTGAAGTGAGCAATCAGCCCCAGCATTTT.

The CDR3 bases are TGTGCCAGCAGGCCCCGGTTGGAACAGGGTGTCACTGAAGCTTTCTTT. This translates into CASRPRLEQGVTEAFF. J is TRBJ1-1 and V is TRBV7-9; D is possibly TRBD1 (6 bases). The CDR3 has 16 amino acids. Trimming took 6 bases from V and 4 from J, leaving 21 bases between them. CDR1 is SEHNR and CDR2 is FQNEAQ in the germline V gene (reference sequence).

This clonotype turned up a few times. The V call is TRBV7-6, the J call TRBJ1-4; D is ambiguous. Between the trimmed V and J ends, which lost 2 bases and 2 bases, there was a span of 18 bases. In germline, CDR1 is SGHVS, CDR2 FNYEAQ. The CDR3 consists of 18 residues. CDR3 protein: CASSLNPPHLNTNEKLFF. CDR3 sequence (DNA): TGTGCCAGCAGCTTAAACCCCCCTCACCTAAACACTAATGAAAAACTGTTTTTT.

At least ten counts were recorded for this clonotype. J is TRBJ2-2 and V is TRBV7-3; TRBD2 agrees at 9 bases. The CDR3 consists of 16 residues. Germline CDR1 is SGHTA and CDR2 is FQGTGA. The V segment lost 0 bases and the J segment 9 bases; nucleotides outside the gene matches: 8. CDR3 sequence (DNA): TGTGCCAGCAGCTTAACGAGGACTAGCGACCACCGGGAGCTGTTTTTT. Translation gives CASSLTRTSDHRELFF.